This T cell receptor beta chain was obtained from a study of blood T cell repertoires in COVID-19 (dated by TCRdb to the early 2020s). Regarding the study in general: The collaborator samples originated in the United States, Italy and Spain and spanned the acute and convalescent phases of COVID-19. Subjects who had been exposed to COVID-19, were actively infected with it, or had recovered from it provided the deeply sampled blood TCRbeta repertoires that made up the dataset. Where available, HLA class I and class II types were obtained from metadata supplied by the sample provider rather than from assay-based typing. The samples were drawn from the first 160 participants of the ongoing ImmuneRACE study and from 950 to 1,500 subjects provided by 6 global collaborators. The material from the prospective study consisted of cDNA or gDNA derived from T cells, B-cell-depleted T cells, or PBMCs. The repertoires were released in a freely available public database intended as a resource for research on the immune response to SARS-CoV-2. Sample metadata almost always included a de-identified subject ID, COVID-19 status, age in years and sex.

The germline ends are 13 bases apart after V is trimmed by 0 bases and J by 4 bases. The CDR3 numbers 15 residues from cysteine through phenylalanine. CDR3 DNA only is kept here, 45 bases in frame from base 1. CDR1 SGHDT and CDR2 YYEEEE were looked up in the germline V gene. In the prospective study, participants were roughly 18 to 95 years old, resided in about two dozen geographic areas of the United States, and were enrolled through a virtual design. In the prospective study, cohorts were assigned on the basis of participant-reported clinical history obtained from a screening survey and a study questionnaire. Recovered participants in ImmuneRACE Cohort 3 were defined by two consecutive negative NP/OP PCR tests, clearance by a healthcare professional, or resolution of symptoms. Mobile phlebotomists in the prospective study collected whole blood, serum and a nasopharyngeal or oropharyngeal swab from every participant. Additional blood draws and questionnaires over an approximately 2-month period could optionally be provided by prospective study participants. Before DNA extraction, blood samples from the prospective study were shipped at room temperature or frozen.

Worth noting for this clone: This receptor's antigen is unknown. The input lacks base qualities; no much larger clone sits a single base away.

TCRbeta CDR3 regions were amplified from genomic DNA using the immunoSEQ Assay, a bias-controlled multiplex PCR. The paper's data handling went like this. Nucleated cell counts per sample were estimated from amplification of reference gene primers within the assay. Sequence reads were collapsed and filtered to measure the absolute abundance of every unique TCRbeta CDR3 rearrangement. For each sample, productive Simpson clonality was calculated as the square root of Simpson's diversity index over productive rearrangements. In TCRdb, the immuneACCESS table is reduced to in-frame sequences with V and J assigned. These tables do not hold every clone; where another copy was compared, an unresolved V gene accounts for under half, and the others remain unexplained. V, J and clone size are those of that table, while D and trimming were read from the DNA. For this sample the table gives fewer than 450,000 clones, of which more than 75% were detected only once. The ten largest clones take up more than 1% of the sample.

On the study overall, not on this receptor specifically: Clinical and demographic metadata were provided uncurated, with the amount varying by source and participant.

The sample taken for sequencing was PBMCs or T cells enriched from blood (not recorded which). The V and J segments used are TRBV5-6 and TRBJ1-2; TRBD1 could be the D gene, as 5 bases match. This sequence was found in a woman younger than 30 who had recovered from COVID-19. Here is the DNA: TGTGCCAGCAGCTTGGTCAGGGCTCAGATCTATGGCTACACCTTC. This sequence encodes CASSLVRAQIYGYTF. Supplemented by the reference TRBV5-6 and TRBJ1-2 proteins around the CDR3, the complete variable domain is DAGVTQSPTHLIKTRGQQVTLRCSPKSGHDTVSWYQQALGQGPQFIFQYYEEEERQRGNFPDRFSGHQFPNYSSELNVNALLLGDSALYLCASSLVRAQIYGYTFGSGTRLTVV.